The 25 T cell receptor beta chains below all came from one sample that was sequenced in a study of cytomegalovirus exposure and HLA in healthy donors. Sequenced by immunoSEQ multiplex PCR; TCRdb stores in-frame clones only, minus some. The sample yields over 200,000 clones, about 92% seen once. Sequenced: PBMCs. These receptor sequences come from a woman in her 30s in good health and CMV-seronegative.

The DNA of the CDR3 is TGTGCCAGCAGTTACTCGGGACTGGCAGCTACGCAGTATTTT. Translating it yields CASSYSGLAATQYF. This sequence joins TRBV6-5 and TRBJ2-3; D might be TRBD2 (6 bases). This CDR3 spans 14 amino acids. V was cut by 0 bases and J by 8 bases, with 12 bases left in between. The V gene's germline CDR1 is MNHEY and CDR2 SVGAGI.

This chain uses TRBV18 with TRBJ2-7, with no clear D. Between the trimmed V and J ends, which lost 0 bases and 3 bases, there was a span of 18 bases. From germline, CDR1 is KGHSH and CDR2 LQKENI. The CDR3 has 17 amino acids. The CDR3: CASSPPIRAQDDYEQYF. CDR3 sequence (DNA): TGTGCCAGCTCACCACCCATTAGGGCCCAAGACGACTACGAGCAGTACTTC.

V and J are TRBV28 and TRBJ2-6; D might be TRBD1 or TRBD2, each matching 5 bases. This CDR3 is built from 14 residues. The V end lost 6 bases, the J end lost 9 bases, and 15 bases lay between the germline ends. Per germline, CDR1 MDHEN and CDR2 SYDVKM. The CDR3 loop is CASRAGTSINVLTF. In nucleotides, the CDR3 is TGTGCCAGCAGAGCCGGGACCTCTATCAACGTCCTGACTTTC.

The rearrangement joins TRBV19 to TRBJ1-3, with D unclear. The CDR3 runs to 12 residues. Trimming cost V 3 bases and J 4 bases, with 4 bases left between them. The germline gives CDR1 LNHDA, CDR2 SQIVND (reference sequence). The CDR3, as DNA: TGTGCCAGTAGTATGCTAGGAAACACCATATATTTT. It encodes CASSMLGNTIYF. Combining the CDR3 with reference TRBV19 and TRBJ1-3 gives the whole variable domain DGGITQSPKYLFRKEGQNVTLSCEQNLNHDAMYWYRQDPGQGLRLIYYSQIVNDFQKGDIAEGYSVSREKKESFPLTVTSAQKNPTAFYLCASSMLGNTIYFGEGSWLTVV.

In nucleotides, the CDR3 is TGTGCCAGCTCACCATACGCCCCCGGGACTGCTAGCCGTCAATCCTACGAGCAGTACTTC. This encodes CASSPYAPGTASRQSYEQYF. This chain joins TRBV18 and TRBJ2-7, with a weak D call TRBD2 (6 bases). The V end lost 2 bases, the J end lost 1 base, and 27 bases lay between the germline ends. Germline V gene data show CDR1 as KGHSH and CDR2 as LQKENI. CDR3 size: 20 residues.

This sequence joins TRBV28 and TRBJ2-2; the D is unclear. Germline CDR1 is MDHEN and CDR2 is SYDVKM. The V end was cut by 1 base, the J end by 7 bases, with 4 bases between. CDR3 length: 12 amino acids. DNA for the CDR3: TGTGCCAGCAGTTTATCAGTCGGGGAGCTGTTTTTT. This codes for CASSLSVGELFF.

The chain joins TRBV25-1 to TRBJ1-4; D not certain. The CDR3 runs 15 residues. Deletions cut 0 bases from V and 5 bases from J, with 10 bases between. Germline-derived CDR1 and CDR2 are MGHDK and SYGVNS. The CDR3 bases are TGTGCCAGCAGTGAATACACCGGCCGCAATGAAAAACTGTTTTTT. Translated: CASSEYTGRNEKLFF.

This chain connects TRBV28 to TRBJ1-2; TRBD1 matches 7 bases. The V and J ends lost 5 bases and 3 bases, in that order; junction bases with no gene match: 6. Germline V gene lookup returns CDR1 MDHEN and CDR2 SYDVKM. The CDR3 runs 14 residues. CDR3 in amino acids: CASSPRTGHYGYTF. In nucleotides, the CDR3 is TGTGCCAGCAGTCCGAGGACAGGCCACTATGGCTACACCTTC.

This sequence joins TRBV4-1 and TRBJ2-7; D may match TRBD1 or TRBD2 (5 bases each). V lost 5 bases to trimming and J lost 3 bases, with 17 bases between them. CDR1 and CDR2 from the germline V gene are MGHRA and YSYEKL. The CDR3 is made up of 15 amino acids. In DNA, the CDR3 is TGCGCCAGCAGCGCCACGGGGCCAGCCCACTACGAGCAGTACTTC. It encodes CASSATGPAHYEQYF.

The CDR3 region is CASSVVRETNEQFF. The CDR3 DNA is TGTGCCAGCAGTGTGGTTCGGGAGACTAATGAGCAGTTCTTC. This chain links TRBV7-2 with TRBJ2-1, with a tentative D call TRBD2 (6 bases). Trimming removed 6 bases at V and 7 bases at J, with 16 bases between. Germline-derived CDR1 and CDR2 are SGHTA and FQGNSA. CDR3 length: 14 amino acids.

This chain joins TRBV18 and TRBJ2-6, with 7 bases that match TRBD2. This CDR3 contains 17 residues. The germline gives CDR1 KGHSH, CDR2 LQKENI. The junction had 8 bases not matched to a gene; V was cut back by 3 bases and J by 3 bases. In nucleotides, the CDR3 is TGTGCCAGCTCACCGAGGGGAGGGGATTATGGGGCCAACGTCCTGACTTTC. Protein: CASSPRGGDYGANVLTF.

The chain combines TRBV28 with TRBJ2-7; 9 bases match TRBD2. The V segment lost 7 bases and the J segment 3 bases; nucleotides outside the gene matches: 4. The CDR3 totals 13 residues. The germline CDR1 and CDR2 sequences are MDHEN and SYDVKM. CDR3 nucleotides: TGTGCCAGCAACTTAGCGGGAGACTACGAGCAGTACTTC. Translating gives CASNLAGDYEQYF.

This clone came up once. The rearrangement uses TRBV7-9 and TRBJ2-5; perhaps TRBD2 as D (7 bases). The CDR3 loop spans 14 amino acids. CDR1 SEHNR and CDR2 FQNEAQ come from the germline V gene (reference sequence). Between the trimmed V and J ends, which lost 5 bases and 4 bases, there was a span of 14 bases. The CDR3 DNA follows: TGTGCCAGCAGCCCGGGGGGCGGGGGAGAGACCCAGTACTTC. It codes for CASSPGGGGETQYF.

This chain uses TRBV2 with TRBJ2-7; the D is unclear. The CDR3 is made up of 10 amino acids. Germline V gene lookup returns CDR1 SNHLY and CDR2 FYNNEI. The germline V and J ends were trimmed by 4 bases and 5 bases, with 3 bases remaining between them. The CDR3 region has the DNA TGTGCCAGCAGTGTCCACGAGCAGTACTTC. Its translation: CASSVHEQYF.

J is TRBJ2-1 and V is TRBV5-1; no clear D. Trimming shortened V by 0 bases and J by 6 bases, and 4 bases separated the two germline ends. The CDR3 consists of 12 residues. Germline CDR1 reads SGHRS; CDR2 reads YFSETQ. CDR3 loop: CASSLGVNEQFF. The DNA of the CDR3 is TGCGCCAGCAGCTTGGGGGTCAATGAGCAGTTCTTC.

The chain employs TRBV7-2 and TRBJ2-1; D is perhaps TRBD2 (5 bases). Germline V gives CDR1 SGHTA, CDR2 FQGNSA. Between the trimmed V and J ends, which lost 1 base and 7 bases, there was a span of 17 bases. The CDR3 contains 16 residues. CDR3 DNA sequence: TGTGCCAGCAGCTTAGGGACTGACGAAGTAAGAAATGAGCAGTTCTTC. Protein sequence: CASSLGTDEVRNEQFF.

The rearrangement joins TRBV5-1 to TRBJ2-1; D not resolved. CDR3 length equals 15 residues. Germline CDR1 reads SGHRS; CDR2 reads YFSETQ. The germline V and J ends were trimmed by 5 bases and 5 bases, with 17 bases remaining between them. The DNA for the CDR3 is TGCGCCAGCAGGTCAGCCTCCCGGAAGGACAATGAGCAGTTCTTC. Translation: CASRSASRKDNEQFF.

The gene calls are TRBV19 and TRBJ2-7; D is possibly TRBD1 (6 bases). Germline V gene data show CDR1 as LNHDA and CDR2 as SQIVND (reference sequence). V lost 8 bases and J lost 3, with 11 bases in between. The CDR3 spans 12 residues. The CDR3 nucleotides read TGTGCCAGTCTAGGACAGCACTACGAGCAGTACTTC. This gives the protein CASLGQHYEQYF.

The chain employs TRBV6-5 and TRBJ2-7; the D is unclear. The CDR3 sequence is 12 residues long. Looked up from germline, CDR1 is MNHEY and CDR2 is SVGAGI. V dropped 6 bases and J dropped 9 bases, with 15 bases sitting between them. CDR3 sequence: CASRVPGLGQYF. CDR3 bases: TGTGCCAGCAGAGTTCCGGGCCTGGGGCAGTACTTC.

V gene TRBV4-3 combines with J gene TRBJ2-3, with D possibly TRBD2 on 6 matching bases. The germline V and J ends were trimmed by 4 bases and 4 bases, with 15 bases remaining between them. From germline, CDR1 is LGHNA and CDR2 YSLEER. The CDR3 length is 15 residues. CDR3 loop: CASSREGGIPDTQYF. CDR3 DNA: TGCGCCAGCAGCCGAGAAGGCGGGATTCCAGATACGCAGTATTTT.

This clone has a single count. J is TRBJ2-7 and V is TRBV20-1; D gene ambiguous. The V end lost 3 bases, the J end lost 3 bases, and 6 bases lay between the germline ends. This CDR3 spans 11 amino acids. Germline V gene data show CDR1 as DFQATT and CDR2 as SNEGSKA (reference sequence). CDR3 loop: CSASSSYEQYF. For the CDR3, the DNA is TGCAGTGCTAGTAGCAGCTACGAGCAGTACTTC.

The rearrangement joins TRBV7-3 to TRBJ2-3; 7 bases fit TRBD2. V was clipped by 9 bases and J by 0 bases; unmatched bases: 3. The CDR3 covers 13 residues. Germline V gives CDR1 SGHTA, CDR2 FQGTGA. Written as DNA, the CDR3 is TGTGCCAGTGGCGGGGGTAGCACAGATACGCAGTATTTT. Translation: CASGGGSTDTQYF. Full variable domain (rest looked up from reference TRBV7-3 and TRBJ2-3): GAGVSQTPSNKVTEKGKYVELRCDPISGHTALYWYRQSLGQGPEFLIYFQGTGAADDSGLPNDRFFAVRPEGSVSTLKIQRTERGDSAVYLCASGGGSTDTQYFGPGTRLTVL.

The chain carries TRBV2 and TRBJ2-5; D perhaps matches TRBD2 (5 bases). Trimming took 4 bases from V and 3 from J, leaving 12 bases between them. Germline V gene data show CDR1 as SNHLY and CDR2 as FYNNEI. There are 14 residues in the CDR3. The CDR3 bases are TGTGCCAGCAGTGGGGTCGGACTCAAAGAGACCCAGTACTTC. This codes for CASSGVGLKETQYF. The full variable domain, rest sourced from reference TRBV2 and TRBJ2-5, is EPEVTQTPSHQVTQMGQEVILRCVPISNHLYFYWYRQILGQKVEFLVSFYNNEISEKSEIFDDQFSVERPDGSNFTLKIRSTKLEDSAMYFCASSGVGLKETQYFGPGTRLLVL.

The chain employs TRBV2 and TRBJ2-2; D is possibly TRBD2 (5 bases). The germline V gene encodes CDR1 SNHLY and CDR2 FYNNEI. V lost 8 bases to trimming and J lost 1 base, with 14 bases between them. This CDR3 spans 15 amino acids. The CDR3 coding sequence is TGTGCCAGCTCTCGAGGGCACTTGAACACCGGGGAGCTGTTTTTT. Translation: CASSRGHLNTGELFF.

The chain joins TRBV4-2 to TRBJ2-7, with D maybe TRBD2 (5 bases). Germline V gives CDR1 LGHNA, CDR2 YNFKEQ. With 4 bases removed from V and 3 bases from J, the gap between germline ends came to 16 bases. This CDR3 has 15 amino acids. CDR3 bases: TGTGCCAGCAGCCCTTCGGGCGGGCAGATCTACGAGCAGTACTTC. Protein product: CASSPSGGQIYEQYF.